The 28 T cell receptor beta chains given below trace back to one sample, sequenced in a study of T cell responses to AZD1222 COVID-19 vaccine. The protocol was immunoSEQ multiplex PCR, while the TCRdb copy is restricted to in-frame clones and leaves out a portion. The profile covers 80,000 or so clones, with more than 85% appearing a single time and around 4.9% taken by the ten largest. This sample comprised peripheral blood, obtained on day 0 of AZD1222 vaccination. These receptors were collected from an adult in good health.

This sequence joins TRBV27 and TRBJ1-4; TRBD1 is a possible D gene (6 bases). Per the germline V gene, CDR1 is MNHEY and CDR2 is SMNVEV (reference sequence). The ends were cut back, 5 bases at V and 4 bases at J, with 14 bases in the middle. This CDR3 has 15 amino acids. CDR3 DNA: TGTGCCAGCAGTCTATACGGACAGTTTAATGAAAAACTGTTTTTT. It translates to CASSLYGQFNEKLFF.

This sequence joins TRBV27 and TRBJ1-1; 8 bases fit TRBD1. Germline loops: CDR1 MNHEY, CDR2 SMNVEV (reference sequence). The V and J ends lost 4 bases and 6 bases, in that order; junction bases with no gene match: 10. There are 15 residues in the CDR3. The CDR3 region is CASSSRTGLRAEAFF. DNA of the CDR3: TGTGCCAGCAGTTCCCGGACAGGGCTGCGAGCTGAAGCTTTCTTT.

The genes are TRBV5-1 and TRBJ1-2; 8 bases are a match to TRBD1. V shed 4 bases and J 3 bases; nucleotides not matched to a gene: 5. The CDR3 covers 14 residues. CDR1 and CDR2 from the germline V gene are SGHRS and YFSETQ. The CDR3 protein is CASSPQGADYGYTF. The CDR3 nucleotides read TGCGCCAGCAGCCCCCAGGGGGCGGACTATGGCTACACCTTC.

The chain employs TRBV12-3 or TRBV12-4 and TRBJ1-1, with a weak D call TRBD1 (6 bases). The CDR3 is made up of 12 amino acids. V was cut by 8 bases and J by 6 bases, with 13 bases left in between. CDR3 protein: CASGERGAEAFF. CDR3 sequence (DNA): TGTGCCAGCGGAGAAAGGGGGGCTGAAGCTTTCTTT.

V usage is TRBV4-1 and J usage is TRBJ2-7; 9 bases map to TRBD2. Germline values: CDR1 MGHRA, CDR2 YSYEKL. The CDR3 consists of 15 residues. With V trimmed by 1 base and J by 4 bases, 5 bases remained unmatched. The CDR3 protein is CASSQGAGGSYEQYF. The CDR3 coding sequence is TGCGCCAGCAGCCAAGGAGCGGGGGGTTCTTACGAGCAGTACTTC.

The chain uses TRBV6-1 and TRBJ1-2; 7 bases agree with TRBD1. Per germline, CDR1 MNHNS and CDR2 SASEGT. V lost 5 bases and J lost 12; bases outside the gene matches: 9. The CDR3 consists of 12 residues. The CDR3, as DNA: TGTGCCAGCAGTTATAGGCAGGGGGTAAACACCTTC. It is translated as CASSYRQGVNTF.

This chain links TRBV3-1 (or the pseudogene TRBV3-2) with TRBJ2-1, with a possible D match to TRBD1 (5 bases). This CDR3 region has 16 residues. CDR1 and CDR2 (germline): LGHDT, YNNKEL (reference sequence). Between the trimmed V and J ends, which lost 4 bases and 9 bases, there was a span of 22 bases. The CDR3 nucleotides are TGTGCCAGCAGCCCCCGGACCGCTTTATGGGGCACTGAGCAGTTCTTC. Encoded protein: CASSPRTALWGTEQFF.

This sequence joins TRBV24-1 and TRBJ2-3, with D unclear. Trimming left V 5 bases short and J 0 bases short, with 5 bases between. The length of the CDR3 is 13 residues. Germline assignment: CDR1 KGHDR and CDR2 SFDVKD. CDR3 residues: CATSVHSTDTQYF. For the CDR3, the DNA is TGTGCCACCAGTGTTCATAGCACAGATACGCAGTATTTT.

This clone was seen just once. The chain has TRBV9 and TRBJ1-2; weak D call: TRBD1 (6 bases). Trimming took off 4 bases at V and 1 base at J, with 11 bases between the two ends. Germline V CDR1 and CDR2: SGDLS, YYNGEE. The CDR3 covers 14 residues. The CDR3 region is CASSRDTGNYGYTF. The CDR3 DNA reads TGTGCCAGCAGCAGGGACACTGGTAACTATGGCTACACCTTC.

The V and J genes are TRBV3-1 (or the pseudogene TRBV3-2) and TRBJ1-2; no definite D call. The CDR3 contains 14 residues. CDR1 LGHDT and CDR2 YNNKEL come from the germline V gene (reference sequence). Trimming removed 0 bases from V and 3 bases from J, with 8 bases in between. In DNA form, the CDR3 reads TGTGCCAGCAGCCAAGATCTGGGAGACTATGGCTACACCTTC. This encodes CASSQDLGDYGYTF.

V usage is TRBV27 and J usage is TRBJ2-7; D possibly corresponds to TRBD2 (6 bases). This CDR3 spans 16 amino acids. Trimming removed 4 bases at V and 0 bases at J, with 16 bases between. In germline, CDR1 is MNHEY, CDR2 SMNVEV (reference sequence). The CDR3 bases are TGTGCCAGCAGTTGGTCCTCGGGGGAGAGCTCCTACGAGCAGTACTTC. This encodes CASSWSSGESSYEQYF.

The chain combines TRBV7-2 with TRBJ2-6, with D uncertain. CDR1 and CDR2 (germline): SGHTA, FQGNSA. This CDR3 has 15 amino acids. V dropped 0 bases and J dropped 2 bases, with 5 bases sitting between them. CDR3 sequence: CASSLALAGANVLTF. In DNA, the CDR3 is TGTGCCAGCAGCTTAGCCTTAGCTGGGGCCAACGTCCTGACTTTC.

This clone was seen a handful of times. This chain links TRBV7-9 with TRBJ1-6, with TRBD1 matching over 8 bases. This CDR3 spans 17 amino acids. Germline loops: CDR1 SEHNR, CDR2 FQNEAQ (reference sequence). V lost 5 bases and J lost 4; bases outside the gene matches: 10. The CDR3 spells CASSTRTGLLYNSPLHF. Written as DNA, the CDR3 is TGTGCCAGCAGCACAAGGACAGGGCTTCTTTATAATTCACCCCTCCACTTT.

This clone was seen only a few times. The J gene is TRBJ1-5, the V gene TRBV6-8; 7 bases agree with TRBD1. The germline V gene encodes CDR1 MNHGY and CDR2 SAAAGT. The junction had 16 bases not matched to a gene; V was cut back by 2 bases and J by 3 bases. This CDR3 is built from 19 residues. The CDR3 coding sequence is TGTGCCAGCAGTTACCGGAGGGGTTCAGGGGGAGTCCTCAATCAGCCCCAGCATTTT. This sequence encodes CASSYRRGSGGVLNQPQHF.

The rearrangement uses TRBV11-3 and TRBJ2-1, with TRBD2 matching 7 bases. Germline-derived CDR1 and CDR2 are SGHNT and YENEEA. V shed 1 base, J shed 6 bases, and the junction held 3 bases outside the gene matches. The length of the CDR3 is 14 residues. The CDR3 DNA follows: TGTGCCAGCAGCTTAGTCCGGACTAGCAATGAGCAGTTCTTC. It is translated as CASSLVRTSNEQFF.

In nucleotides, the CDR3 is TGTGCCAGCAGGATGGACAGCCAGAACACTGAAGCTTTCTTT. Its protein product is CASRMDSQNTEAFF. The rearrangement joins TRBV6-5 to TRBJ1-1, with D perhaps matching TRBD1 (6 bases). CDR3 length: 14 residues. Trimming pared 6 bases from V and 1 base from J, leaving 12 bases between. Germline CDR1 and CDR2: MNHEY and SVGAGI.

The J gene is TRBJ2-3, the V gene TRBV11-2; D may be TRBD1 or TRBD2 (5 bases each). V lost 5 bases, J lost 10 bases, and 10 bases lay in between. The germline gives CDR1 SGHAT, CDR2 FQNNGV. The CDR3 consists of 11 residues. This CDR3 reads CASSPGTAQYF. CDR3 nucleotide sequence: TGTGCCAGCAGCCCCGGGACCGCGCAGTATTTT.

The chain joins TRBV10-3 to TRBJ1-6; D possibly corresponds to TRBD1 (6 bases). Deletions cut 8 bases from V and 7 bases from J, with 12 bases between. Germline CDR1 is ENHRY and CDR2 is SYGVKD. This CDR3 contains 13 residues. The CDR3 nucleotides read TGTGCCATCTCGACAGGCGGAAATTCACCCCTCCACTTT. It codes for CAISTGGNSPLHF.

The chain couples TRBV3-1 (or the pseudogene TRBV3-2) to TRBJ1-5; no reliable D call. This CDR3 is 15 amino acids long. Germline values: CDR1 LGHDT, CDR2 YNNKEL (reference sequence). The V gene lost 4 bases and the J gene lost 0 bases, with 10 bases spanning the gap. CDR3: CASSPGLISNQPQHF. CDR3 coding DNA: TGTGCCAGCAGCCCTGGACTGATTAGCAATCAGCCCCAGCATTTT.

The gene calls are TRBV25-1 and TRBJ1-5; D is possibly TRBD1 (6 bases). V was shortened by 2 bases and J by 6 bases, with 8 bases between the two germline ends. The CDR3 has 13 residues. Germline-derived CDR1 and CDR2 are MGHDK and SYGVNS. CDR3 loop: CASSEAGVQPQHF. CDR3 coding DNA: TGTGCCAGCAGTGAAGCAGGGGTTCAGCCCCAGCATTTT.

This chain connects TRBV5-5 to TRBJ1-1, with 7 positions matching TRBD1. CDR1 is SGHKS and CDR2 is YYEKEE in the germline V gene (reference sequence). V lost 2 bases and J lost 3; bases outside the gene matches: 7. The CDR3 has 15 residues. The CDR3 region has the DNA TGTGCCAGCAGCTTTAGTCTCAGGGGGGACACTGAAGCTTTCTTT. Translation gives CASSFSLRGDTEAFF.

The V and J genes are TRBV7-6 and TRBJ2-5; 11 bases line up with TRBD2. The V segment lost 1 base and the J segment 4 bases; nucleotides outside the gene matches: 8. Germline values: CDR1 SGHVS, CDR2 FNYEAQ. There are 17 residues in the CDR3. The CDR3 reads CASSLVLAGGNGETQYF. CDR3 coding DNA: TGTGCCAGCAGCTTAGTCTTAGCGGGGGGGAACGGAGAGACCCAGTACTTC.

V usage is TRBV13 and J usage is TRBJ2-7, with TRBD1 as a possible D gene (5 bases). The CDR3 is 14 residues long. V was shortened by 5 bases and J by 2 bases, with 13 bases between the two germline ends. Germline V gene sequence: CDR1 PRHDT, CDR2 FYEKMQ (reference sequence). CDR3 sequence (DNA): TGTGCCAGCAGCCCCAGGCCAGGGACCTACGAGCAGTACTTC. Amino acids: CASSPRPGTYEQYF.

CDR3 in amino acids: CASSIEGSSYNEQFF. The CDR3 DNA reads TGTGCCAGTAGTATCGAGGGTAGCTCCTACAATGAGCAGTTCTTC. This chain links TRBV19 with TRBJ2-1, with a weak D call TRBD2 (5 bases). The CDR3 spans 15 residues. In germline, CDR1 is LNHDA, CDR2 SQIVND (reference sequence). V lost 3 bases and J lost 0, with 9 bases in between.

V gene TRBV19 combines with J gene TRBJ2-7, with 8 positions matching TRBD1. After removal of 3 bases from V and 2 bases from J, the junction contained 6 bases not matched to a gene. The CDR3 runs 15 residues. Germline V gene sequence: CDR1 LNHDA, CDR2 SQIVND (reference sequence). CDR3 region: CASSISPGGAYEQYF. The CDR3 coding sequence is TGTGCCAGTAGTATCTCCCCAGGGGGCGCCTACGAGCAGTACTTC.

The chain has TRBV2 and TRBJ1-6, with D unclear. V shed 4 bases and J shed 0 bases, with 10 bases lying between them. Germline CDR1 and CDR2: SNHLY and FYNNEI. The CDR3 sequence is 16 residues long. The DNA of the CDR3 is TGTGCCAGCAGTGGAGCGGGTAGCTCCTATAATTCACCCCTCCACTTT. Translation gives CASSGAGSSYNSPLHF.

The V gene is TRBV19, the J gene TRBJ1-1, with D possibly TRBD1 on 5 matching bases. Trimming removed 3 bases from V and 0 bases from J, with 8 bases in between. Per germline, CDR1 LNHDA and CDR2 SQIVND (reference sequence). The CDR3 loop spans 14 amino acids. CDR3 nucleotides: TGTGCCAGTAGTATCCCGGACATGAACACTGAAGCTTTCTTT. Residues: CASSIPDMNTEAFF.

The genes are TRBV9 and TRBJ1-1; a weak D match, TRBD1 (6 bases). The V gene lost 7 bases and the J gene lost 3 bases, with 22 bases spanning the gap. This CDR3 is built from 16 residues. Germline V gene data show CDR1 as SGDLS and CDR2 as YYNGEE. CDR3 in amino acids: CASASGGRVGDTEAFF. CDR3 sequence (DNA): TGTGCCAGCGCTAGTGGGGGGCGGGTTGGTGACACTGAAGCTTTCTTT.